A selection of T cell receptor beta chains follows, all from one sample in a study of blood T cell repertoires in COVID-19. Sequencing used immunoSEQ multiplex PCR; TCRdb keeps in-frame clones, though not all of them. The data show about 260,000 clones, 75% to 90% seen once. Specimen: peripheral blood. These receptors were taken from a man aged 25 to 40 with active or convalescent COVID-19. Both conserved end residues are part of each CDR3. Each record gives: D gene, clone size, J gene, V gene, CDR3 DNA, CDR3 protein. A D gene is named only where the DNA matches it firmly. Size is omitted from some rows. Given values are once, few, many or a class for expanded clones.

TRBD1 NA TRBJ1-2 TRBV6-5 TGTGCCAGCAGCCCGGGACAGGATAACTATGGCTACACCTTC CASSPGQDNYGYTF
NA NA TRBJ1-1 TRBV5-1 TGCGCCAGCAGCTTGAACGGGGACACTGAAGCTTTCTTT CASSLNGDTEAFF
TRBD2 NA TRBJ2-7 TRBV5-6 TGTGCCAGCAGCTTGGTCTTAGGTCTAGCGGGGACCAACTACGAGCAGTACTTC CASSLVLGLAGTNYEQYF
NA NA TRBJ2-2 TRBV2 TGTGCCAGCAGACCCAGGGGGGCGAACACCGGGGAGCTGTTTTTT CASRPRGANTGELFF
NA once TRBJ2-6 TRBV19 TGTGCCAGTAGTATGATGGGGCTCTCTGGGGCCAACGTCCTGACTTTC CASSMMGLSGANVLTF
NA NA TRBJ1-2 TRBV4-1 TGCGCCAGCAGCCAAGATCGCAGGGACTATGGCTACACCTTC CASSQDRRDYGYTF
NA NA TRBJ2-1 TRBV11-3 TGTGCCAGCAGCCCGCGGGACCCCGGGGAGCAGTTCTTC CASSPRDPGEQFF
NA NA TRBJ2-3 TRBV9 TGTGCCAGCAGCGTACTAGGGACTAGCACAGATACGCAGTATTTT CASSVLGTSTDTQYF
NA NA TRBJ1-2 TRBV9 TGTGCCAGCAGCCCGAGGCTAGAATCTAACTATGGCTACACCTTC CASSPRLESNYGYTF
TRBD1 NA TRBJ1-4 TRBV9 TGTGCCAGCAGCGGGACGCAGGGGGCGAGATTGTTTTTT CASSGTQGARLFF
TRBD1 NA TRBJ1-1 TRBV7-2 TGTGCCAGCACCAACAGGGGGAACACTGAAGCTTTCTTT CASTNRGNTEAFF
TRBD1 NA TRBJ1-2 TRBV6-5 TGTGCCACCAGTAGGGGGCGGGGGGATGGCTACACCTTC CATSRGRGDGYTF
NA NA TRBJ1-6 TRBV5-4 TGTGCCAGCAGCCCGGGACAAAGTAATTCACCCCTCCACTTT CASSPGQSNSPLHF
NA NA TRBJ2-5 TRBV19 TGTGCCAGTAGTATTAGTCAGGGCACGAAGACCCAGTACTTC CASSISQGTKTQYF
NA few TRBJ2-7 TRBV3-1/TRBV3-2 TGTGCCAGCAGCCAAGGGCGGGGATTAACCTACGAGCAGTACTTC CASSQGRGLTYEQYF
NA NA TRBJ1-5 TRBV19 TGTGCCAGTAGTTGGGGGGTAGGTCAGCCCCAGCATTTT CASSWGVGQPQHF
TRBD1 NA TRBJ1-6 TRBV7-6 TGTGCCAGCCGACTAGGACAGGGGGGTTCACCCCTCCACTTT CASRLGQGGSPLHF
TRBD1 once TRBJ1-2 TRBV6-5 TGTGCCAGCAGGGGACAGGGGGCGGAAGGCTACACCTTC CASRGQGAEGYTF
TRBD2 few TRBJ2-6 TRBV2 TGTGCCAGCAGTGTTTTGCGGGGGGTCCCCTCTGGGGCCAACGTCCTGACTTTC CASSVLRGVPSGANVLTF
NA few TRBJ2-5 TRBV19 TGTGCCAGTAGTATAGATTATGGTCAGGAGACCCAGTACTTC CASSIDYGQETQYF
NA NA TRBJ1-1 TRBV19 TGTGCCAGTACTCGGGACAATTCGAACACTGAAGCTTTCTTT CASTRDNSNTEAFF
NA NA TRBJ2-3 TRBV7-6 TGTGCCGCTGCGGCTAGTATCACAGATACGCAGTATTTT CAAAASITDTQYF
NA NA TRBJ2-5 TRBV6-5 TGTGCCATCGACAGTGGGCAGCAATGGACCCAGTACTTC CAIDSGQQWTQYF
NA NA TRBJ2-1 TRBV6-1 TGTGCCAGCAGTGAAGGGGGCCGAGTATGGAATGAGCAGTTCTTC CASSEGGRVWNEQFF
TRBD2 NA TRBJ2-3 TRBV3-1/TRBV3-2 TGTGCCAGCAGCCAGGGACTAGCGGGGGGGTTCTCCGATACGCAGTATTTT CASSQGLAGGFSDTQYF
TRBD1 NA TRBJ1-5 TRBV6-6 TGTGCCAGCAGGACAACAGGGGACCAGGCTCAGCCCCAGCATTTT CASRTTGDQAQPQHF
TRBD1 NA TRBJ2-1 TRBV6-6 TGTGCCAGCAGTTACCCGGACAGGCCGGAGCAGTTCTTC CASSYPDRPEQFF
NA NA TRBJ1-1 TRBV6-4 TGTGCCAGCAGTGTCTCGGCAGGGGTTGGGGTAACTGAAGCTTTCTTT CASSVSAGVGVTEAFF
TRBD2 NA TRBJ2-5 TRBV20-1 TGCAGTGCTAGTGGCCCGGCGGGGGGGTTTCAAGAGACCCAGTACTTC CSASGPAGGFQETQYF
NA once TRBJ2-1 TRBV15 TGTGCCACCAGCAGAGATCTGGGGGGAAACAATGAGCAGTTCTTC CATSRDLGGNNEQFF
TRBD1 NA TRBJ2-4 TRBV6-6 TGTGCCAGCAGTCCCACCTTCGGGACAGGGCCTTCTCGCATTCAGTACTTC CASSPTFGTGPSRIQYF
NA once TRBJ1-4 TRBV5-1 TGCGCCAGCAGCTTTGGGGGGGCGCGGGAAAAACTGTTTTTT CASSFGGAREKLFF
NA NA TRBJ1-4 TRBV28 TGTGCCAGTGGTATAGGGGTATCCGGTGAAAAACTGTTTTTT CASGIGVSGEKLFF
NA NA TRBJ1-2 TRBV6-5 TGTGCCAGCAGCGCTGAACGGGACATGTGCAACACCTTC CASSAERDMCNTF
NA NA TRBJ2-3 TRBV18 TGTGCCAGCTCACGCCAGGGTGTGGGCACAGATACGCAGTATTTT CASSRQGVGTDTQYF
NA once TRBJ1-2 TRBV6-2/TRBV6-3 TGTGCCAGCAGTCCGTGGAGTAACTATGGCTACACCTTC CASSPWSNYGYTF
TRBD2 NA TRBJ2-5 TRBV3-1/TRBV3-2 TGTGCCAGCAGCCAACCGGGACTAGCGGGGAAGACCCAGTACTTC CASSQPGLAGKTQYF
NA NA TRBJ1-6 TRBV28 TGTGCCAGCAGTTTGGTAGCGACACCACCCCTCCACTTT CASSLVATPPLHF
NA NA TRBJ1-6 TRBV18 TGTGCCAGCTCACCACAAGAAGTGACAACCTCAAACAATTCACCCCTCCACTTT CASSPQEVTTSNNSPLHF
NA NA TRBJ1-1 TRBV3-1/TRBV3-2 TGTGCCAGCAGCCCCGTGACCAGCCTTCGGAGGGAAGCTTTCTTT CASSPVTSLRREAFF
TRBD1 NA TRBJ1-3 TRBV7-3 TGTGCCAGCAGCGTAGACAGGGGACCTGGAAACACCATATATTTT CASSVDRGPGNTIYF